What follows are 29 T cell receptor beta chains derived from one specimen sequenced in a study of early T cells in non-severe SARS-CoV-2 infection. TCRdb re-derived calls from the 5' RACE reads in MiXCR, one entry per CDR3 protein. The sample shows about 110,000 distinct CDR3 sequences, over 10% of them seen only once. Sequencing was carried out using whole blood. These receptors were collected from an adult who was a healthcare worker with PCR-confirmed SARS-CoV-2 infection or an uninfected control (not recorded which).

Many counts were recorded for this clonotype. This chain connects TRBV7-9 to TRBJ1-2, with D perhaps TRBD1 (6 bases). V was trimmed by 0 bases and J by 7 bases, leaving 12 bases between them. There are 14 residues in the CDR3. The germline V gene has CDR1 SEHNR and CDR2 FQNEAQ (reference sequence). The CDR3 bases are TGTGCCAGCAGCTTAGCTCAGGGGCTCCGTGGCTACACCTTC. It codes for CASSLAQGLRGYTF.

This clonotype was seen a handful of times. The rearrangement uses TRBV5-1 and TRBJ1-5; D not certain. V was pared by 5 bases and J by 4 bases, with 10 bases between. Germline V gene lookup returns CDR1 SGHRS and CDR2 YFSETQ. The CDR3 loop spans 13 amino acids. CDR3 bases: TGCGCCAGCAGACCCGGACCGAATCAGCCCCAGCATTTT. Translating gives CASRPGPNQPQHF.

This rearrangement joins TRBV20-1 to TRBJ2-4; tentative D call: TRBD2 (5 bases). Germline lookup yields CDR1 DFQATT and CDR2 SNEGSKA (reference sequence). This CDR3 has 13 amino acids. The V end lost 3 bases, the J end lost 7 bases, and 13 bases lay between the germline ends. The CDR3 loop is CSARAGMGNIQYF. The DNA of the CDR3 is TGCAGTGCTAGGGCGGGTATGGGGAACATTCAGTACTTC.

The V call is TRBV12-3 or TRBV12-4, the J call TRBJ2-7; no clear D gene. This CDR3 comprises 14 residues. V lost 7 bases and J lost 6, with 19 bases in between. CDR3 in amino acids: CASTQRNLGAEQYF. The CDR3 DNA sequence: TGTGCCAGCACCCAGAGGAACCTGGGCGCCGAGCAGTACTTC.

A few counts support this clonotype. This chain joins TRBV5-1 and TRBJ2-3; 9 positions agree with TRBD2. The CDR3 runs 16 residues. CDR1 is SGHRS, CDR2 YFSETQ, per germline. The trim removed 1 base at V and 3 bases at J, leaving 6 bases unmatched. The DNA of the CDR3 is TGCGCCAGCAGCTTGACTGGCGGGAGGGGAACAGATACGCAGTATTTT. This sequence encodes CASSLTGGRGTDTQYF.

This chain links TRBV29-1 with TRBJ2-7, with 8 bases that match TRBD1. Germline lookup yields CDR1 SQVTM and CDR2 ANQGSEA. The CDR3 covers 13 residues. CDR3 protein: CSRKQGEGYEQYF. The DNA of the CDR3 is TGCAGTCGTAAACAGGGGGAAGGGTACGAGCAGTACTTC.

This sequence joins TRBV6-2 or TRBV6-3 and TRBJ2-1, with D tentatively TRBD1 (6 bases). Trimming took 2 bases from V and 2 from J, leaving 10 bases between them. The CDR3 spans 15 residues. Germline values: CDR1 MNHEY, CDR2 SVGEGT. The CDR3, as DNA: TGTGCCAGCAGTTACCCCACAGGGCCCTACAATGAGCAGTTCTTC. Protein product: CASSYPTGPYNEQFF.

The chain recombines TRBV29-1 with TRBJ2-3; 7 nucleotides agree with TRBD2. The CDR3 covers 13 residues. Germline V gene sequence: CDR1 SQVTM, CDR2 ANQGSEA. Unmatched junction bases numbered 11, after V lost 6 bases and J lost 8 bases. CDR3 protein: CSVPGLASGTQYF. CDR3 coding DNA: TGCAGCGTCCCAGGGCTGGCTAGCGGTACGCAGTATTTT.

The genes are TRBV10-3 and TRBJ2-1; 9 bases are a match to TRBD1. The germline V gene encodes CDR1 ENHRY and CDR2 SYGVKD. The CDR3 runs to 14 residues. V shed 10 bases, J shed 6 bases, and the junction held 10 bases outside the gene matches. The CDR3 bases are TGTGCCAGCCCGGGACAGGGTTGGGGCAATGAGCAGTTCTTC. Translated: CASPGQGWGNEQFF.

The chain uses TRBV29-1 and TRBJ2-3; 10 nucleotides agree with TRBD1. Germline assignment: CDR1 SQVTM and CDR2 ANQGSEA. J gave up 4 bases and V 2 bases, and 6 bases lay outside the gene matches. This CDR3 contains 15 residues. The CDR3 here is CSVELSDRGADTQYF. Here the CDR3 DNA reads TGCAGCGTTGAACTCTCGGACAGGGGGGCAGATACGCAGTATTTT.

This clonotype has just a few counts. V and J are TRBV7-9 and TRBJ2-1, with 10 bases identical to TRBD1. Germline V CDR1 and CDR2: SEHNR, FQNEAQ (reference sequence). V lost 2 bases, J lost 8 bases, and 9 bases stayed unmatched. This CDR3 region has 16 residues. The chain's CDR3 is CASSLLSGTGVYEQFF. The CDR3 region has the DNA TGTGCCAGCAGCTTACTTTCCGGGACAGGGGTATATGAGCAGTTCTTC.

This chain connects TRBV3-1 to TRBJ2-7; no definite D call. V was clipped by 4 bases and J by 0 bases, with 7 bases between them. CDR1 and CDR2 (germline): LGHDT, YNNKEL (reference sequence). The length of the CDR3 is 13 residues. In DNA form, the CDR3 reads TGTGCCAGCAGCCGCCCTAGCTCCTACGAGCAGTACTTC. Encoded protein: CASSRPSSYEQYF.

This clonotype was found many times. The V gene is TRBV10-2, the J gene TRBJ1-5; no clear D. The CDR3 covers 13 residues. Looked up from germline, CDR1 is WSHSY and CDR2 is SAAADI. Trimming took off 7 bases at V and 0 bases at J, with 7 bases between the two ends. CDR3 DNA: TGCGCCAGCACAACCATTAGCAATCAGCCCCAGCATTTT. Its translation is CASTTISNQPQHF.

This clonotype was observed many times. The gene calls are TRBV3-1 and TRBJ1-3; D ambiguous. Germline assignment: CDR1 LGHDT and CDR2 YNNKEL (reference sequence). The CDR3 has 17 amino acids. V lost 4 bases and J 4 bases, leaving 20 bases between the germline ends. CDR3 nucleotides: TGTGCCAGCAGCCCTCAAATCCGATTCGGTAGCGGAAACACCATATATTTT. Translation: CASSPQIRFGSGNTIYF.

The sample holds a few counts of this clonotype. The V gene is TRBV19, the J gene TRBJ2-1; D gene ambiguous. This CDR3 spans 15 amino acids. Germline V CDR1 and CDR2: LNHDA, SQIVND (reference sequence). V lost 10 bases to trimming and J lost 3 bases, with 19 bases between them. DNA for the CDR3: TGTGCCACTCGTTCCGGGCCGACCCTCTACAATGAGCAGTTCTTC. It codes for CATRSGPTLYNEQFF.

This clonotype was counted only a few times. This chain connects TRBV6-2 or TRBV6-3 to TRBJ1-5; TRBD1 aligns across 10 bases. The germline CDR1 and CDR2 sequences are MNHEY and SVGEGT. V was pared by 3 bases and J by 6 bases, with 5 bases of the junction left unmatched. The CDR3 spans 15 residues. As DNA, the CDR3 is TGTGCCAGCAGTTATGGAGGGACAGGGGCTCAGCCCCAGCATTTT. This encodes CASSYGGTGAQPQHF.

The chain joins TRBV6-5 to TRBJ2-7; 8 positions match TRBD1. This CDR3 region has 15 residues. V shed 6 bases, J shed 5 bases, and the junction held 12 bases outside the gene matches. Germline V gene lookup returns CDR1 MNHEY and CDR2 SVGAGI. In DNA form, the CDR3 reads TGTGCCAGCAGCTTTATCCAGGGGGCAGGGCACGAGCAGTACTTC. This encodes CASSFIQGAGHEQYF.

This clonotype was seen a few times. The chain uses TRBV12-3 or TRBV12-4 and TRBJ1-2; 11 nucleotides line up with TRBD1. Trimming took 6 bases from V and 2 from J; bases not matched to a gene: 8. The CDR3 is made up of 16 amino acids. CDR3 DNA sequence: TGTGCCAGCAGCCCCGGGACAGGGGGTGGGAACTATGGCTACACCTTC. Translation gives CASSPGTGGGNYGYTF.

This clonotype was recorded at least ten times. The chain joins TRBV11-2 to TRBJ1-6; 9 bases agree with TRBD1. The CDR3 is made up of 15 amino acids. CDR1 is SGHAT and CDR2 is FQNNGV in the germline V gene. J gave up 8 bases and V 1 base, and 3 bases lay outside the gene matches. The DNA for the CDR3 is TGTGCCAGCAGCTTAGGGGGACAGGGTTATTCACCCCTCCACTTT. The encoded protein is CASSLGGQGYSPLHF.

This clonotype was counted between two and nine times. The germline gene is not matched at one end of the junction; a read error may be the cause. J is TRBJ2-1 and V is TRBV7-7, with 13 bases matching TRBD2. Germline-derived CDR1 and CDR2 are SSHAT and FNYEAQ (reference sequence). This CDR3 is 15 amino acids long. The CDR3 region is CASSLGLAGDNEQFF. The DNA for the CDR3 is TGTGCTAGCAGCTTAGGACTAGCGGGAGATAATGAGCAGTTCTTC.

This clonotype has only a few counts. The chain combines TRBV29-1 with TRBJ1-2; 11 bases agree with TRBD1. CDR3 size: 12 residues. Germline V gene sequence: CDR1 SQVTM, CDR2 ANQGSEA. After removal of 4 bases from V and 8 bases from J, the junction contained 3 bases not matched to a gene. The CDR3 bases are TGCAGCGTTGGGGACAGGGGGAAGGGCTACACCTTC. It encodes CSVGDRGKGYTF.

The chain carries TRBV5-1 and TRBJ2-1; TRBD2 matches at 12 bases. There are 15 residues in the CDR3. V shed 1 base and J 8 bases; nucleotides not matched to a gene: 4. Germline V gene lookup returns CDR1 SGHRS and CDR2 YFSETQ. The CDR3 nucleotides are TGCGCCAGCAGCTTGCAGGGACTAGCGGGCGATGAGCAGTTCTTC. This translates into CASSLQGLAGDEQFF.

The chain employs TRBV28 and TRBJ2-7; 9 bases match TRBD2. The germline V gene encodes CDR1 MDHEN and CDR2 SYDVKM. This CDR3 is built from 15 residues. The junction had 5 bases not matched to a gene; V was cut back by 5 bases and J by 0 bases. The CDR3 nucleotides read TGTGCCAGCAGTGAGACTAGCGGAGCCTCCTACGAGCAGTACTTC. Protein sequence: CASSETSGASYEQYF. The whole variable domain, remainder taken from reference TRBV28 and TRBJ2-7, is DVKVTQSSRYLVKRTGEKVFLECVQDMDHENMFWYRQDPGLGLRLIYFSYDVKMKEKGDIPEGYSVSREKKERFSLILESASTNQTSMYLCASSETSGASYEQYFGPGTRLTVT.

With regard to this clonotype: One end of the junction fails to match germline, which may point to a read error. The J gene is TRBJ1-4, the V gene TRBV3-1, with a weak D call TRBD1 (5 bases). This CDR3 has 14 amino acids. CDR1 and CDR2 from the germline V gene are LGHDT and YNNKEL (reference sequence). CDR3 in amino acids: CVSSRVTREEKLFF. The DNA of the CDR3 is TGTGTCAGCAGCCGCGTTACCAGGGAAGAAAAACTGTTTTTT.

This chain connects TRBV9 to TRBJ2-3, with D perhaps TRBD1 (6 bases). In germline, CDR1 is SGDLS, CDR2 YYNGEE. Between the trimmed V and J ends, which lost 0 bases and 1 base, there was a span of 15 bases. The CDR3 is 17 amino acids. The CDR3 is CASSVAPGALGTDTQYF. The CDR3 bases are TGTGCCAGCAGCGTAGCTCCAGGGGCCCTTGGCACAGATACGCAGTATTTT. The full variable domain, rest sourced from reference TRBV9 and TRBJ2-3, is DSGVTQTPKHLITATGQRVTLRCSPRSGDLSVYWYQQSLDQGLQFLIQYYNGEERAKGNILERFSAQQFPDLHSELNLSSLELGDSALYFCASSVAPGALGTDTQYFGPGTRLTVL.

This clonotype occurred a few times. The CDR3 DNA reads as TGTGCCAGCAGCGTAGCTTTGGGGAACTACGAGCAGTACTTC. As protein: CASSVALGNYEQYF. The chain couples TRBV9 to TRBJ2-7; no clear D. This CDR3 is built from 14 residues. Germline-derived CDR1 and CDR2 are SGDLS and YYNGEE. The ends were cut back, 0 bases at V and 3 bases at J, with 10 bases in the middle.

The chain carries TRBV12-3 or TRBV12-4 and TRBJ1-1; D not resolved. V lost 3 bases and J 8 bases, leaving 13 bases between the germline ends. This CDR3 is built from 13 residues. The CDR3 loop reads CASSFYAGREAFF. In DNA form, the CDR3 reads TGTGCCAGCAGTTTTTATGCGGGCCGGGAAGCTTTCTTT.

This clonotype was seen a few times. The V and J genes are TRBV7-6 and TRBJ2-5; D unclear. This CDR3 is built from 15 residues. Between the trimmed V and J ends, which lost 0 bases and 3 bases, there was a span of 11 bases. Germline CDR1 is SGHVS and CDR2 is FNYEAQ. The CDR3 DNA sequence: TGTGCCAGCAGCTTAGCTCAAACTAAGAAAGAGACCCAGTACTTC. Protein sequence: CASSLAQTKKETQYF. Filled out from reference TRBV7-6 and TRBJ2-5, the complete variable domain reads GAGVSQSPRYKVTKRGQDVALRCDPISGHVSLYWYRQALGQGPEFLTYFNYEAQQDKSGLPNDRFSAERPEGSISTLTIQRTEQRDSAMYRCASSLAQTKKETQYFGPGTRLLVL.

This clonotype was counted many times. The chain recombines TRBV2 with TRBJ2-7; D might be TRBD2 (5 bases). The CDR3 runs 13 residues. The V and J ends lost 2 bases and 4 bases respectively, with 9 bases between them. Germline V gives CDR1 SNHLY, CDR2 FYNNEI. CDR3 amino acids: CASSELGSYEQYF. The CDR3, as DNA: TGTGCCAGCAGTGAATTAGGGAGTTACGAGCAGTACTTC.